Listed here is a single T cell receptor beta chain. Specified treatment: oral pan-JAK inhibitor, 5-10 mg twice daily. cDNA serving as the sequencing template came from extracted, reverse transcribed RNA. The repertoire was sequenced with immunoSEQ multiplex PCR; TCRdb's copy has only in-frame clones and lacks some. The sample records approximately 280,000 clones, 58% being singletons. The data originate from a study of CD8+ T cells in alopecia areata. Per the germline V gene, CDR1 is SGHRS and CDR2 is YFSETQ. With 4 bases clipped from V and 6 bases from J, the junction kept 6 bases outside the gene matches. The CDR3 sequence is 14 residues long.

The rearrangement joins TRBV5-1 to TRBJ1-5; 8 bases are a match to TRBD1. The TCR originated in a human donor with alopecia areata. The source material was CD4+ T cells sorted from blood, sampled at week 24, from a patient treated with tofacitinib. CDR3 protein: CASSPTGESQPQHF. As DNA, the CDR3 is TGCGCCAGCAGCCCGACAGGGGAAAGTCAGCCCCAGCATTTT.